The 21 T cell receptor beta chains in this list originate from one sample, sequenced in a study of Ad26.COV2.S vaccination and SARS-CoV-2 variants (dated by TCRdb to 2020 to 2023). Libraries were built with the immunoSEQ multiplex PCR assay. TCRdb mirrors the immuneACCESS table, restricted to in-frame sequences. Some clones are absent from its copies; in checked studies, under half trace to an unresolved V gene, and the reason for the others is unknown. Recorded for this sample are around 400,000 clones; roughly 80% of them occurred a single time. Clones ranked in the top ten supply roughly 7.4% of the sample. Sample treatment or condition, as interpreted from the label and publication: some 19 received Ad26.COV2.S at low or high dose, single or two shots; several received placebo; per-sample allocation not given. Repertoires of vaccine and placebo recipients were sequenced from samples collected on day 63 after the first injection.

The specimen was peripheral blood, collected in a trial of Ad26.COV2.S vaccine versus placebo. The origin of the receptors is a person aged 18-65 years who received the Ad26.COV2.S COVID-19 vaccine or a placebo.

The V and J genes are TRBV2 and TRBJ2-1; 8 nucleotides match TRBD2. The germline CDR1 and CDR2 sequences are SNHLY and FYNNEI. V lost 3 bases to trimming and J lost 7 bases; unmatched junction nucleotides: 11. CDR3 size: 16 residues. CDR3 residues: CASSEWSQRGLNEQFF. The CDR3 DNA follows: TGTGCCAGCAGTGAGTGGTCCCAGCGGGGGCTGAATGAGCAGTTCTTC.

The gene calls are TRBV6-6 and TRBJ2-7; 8 positions agree with TRBD1. The germline gives CDR1 MNHNY, CDR2 SVGAGI (reference sequence). With V trimmed by 8 bases and J by 3 bases, 6 bases remained unmatched. This CDR3 has 13 residues. CDR3 nucleotide sequence: TGTGCCAGCTGGGAGGACAGGGTCTACGAGCAGTACTTC. Protein sequence: CASWEDRVYEQYF.

The chain employs TRBV5-6 and TRBJ2-1; 7 nucleotides agree with TRBD2. This CDR3 contains 16 residues. V shed 2 bases and J 4 bases; nucleotides not matched to a gene: 9. CDR1 SGHDT and CDR2 YYEEEE come from the germline V gene. CDR3 residues: CASSLGTNLFYNEQFF. DNA for the CDR3: TGTGCCAGCAGCTTAGGGACTAACCTCTTTTACAATGAGCAGTTCTTC. The whole variable domain, filled in from reference TRBV5-6 and TRBJ2-1, reads DAGVTQSPTHLIKTRGQQVTLRCSPKSGHDTVSWYQQALGQGPQFIFQYYEEEERQRGNFPDRFSGHQFPNYSSELNVNALLLGDSALYLCASSLGTNLFYNEQFFGPGTRLTVL.

The chain recombines TRBV10-3 with TRBJ1-2; possibly TRBD1 for D (5 bases). The germline gives CDR1 ENHRY, CDR2 SYGVKD. V was clipped by 5 bases and J by 8 bases, with 15 bases between them. This CDR3 contains 13 residues. The CDR3 DNA sequence: TGTGCCATCAGTTCCCAGGGTACTGTGGGCTACACCTTC. Translated: CAISSQGTVGYTF.

The rearrangement links TRBV19 to TRBJ1-1; 8 nucleotides align to TRBD1. V was pared by 3 bases and J by 2 bases, with 11 bases of the junction left unmatched. CDR1 and CDR2 from the germline V gene are LNHDA and SQIVND (reference sequence). The CDR3 runs 17 residues. The CDR3 spells CASSIRGQFEFNTEAFF. The CDR3 DNA reads TGTGCCAGTAGTATCAGGGGGCAATTCGAATTCAACACTGAAGCTTTCTTT.

The chain employs TRBV12-3 or TRBV12-4 and TRBJ1-5; no clear D gene. The V end lost 6 bases, the J end lost 5 bases, and 11 bases lay between the germline ends. The length of the CDR3 is 13 residues. CDR3 sequence (DNA): TGTGCCAGCAGAGGACGGGCTTATCAGCCCCAGCATTTT. It translates to CASRGRAYQPQHF.

The gene calls are TRBV5-6 and TRBJ1-2; the D is unclear. Trimming cost V 0 bases and J 4 bases, with 4 bases left between them. Germline V gene lookup returns CDR1 SGHDT and CDR2 YYEEEE. This CDR3 comprises 12 residues. As DNA, the CDR3 is TGTGCCAGCAGCTTGGAGGGCTATGGCTACACCTTC. Translated: CASSLEGYGYTF.

This clone was detected a few times. The CDR3 is CASSQGRLGGNEQYF. The CDR3 DNA reads as TGTGCCAGCAGCCAAGGGCGGCTAGGGGGGAACGAGCAGTACTTC. This chain uses TRBV3-1 (or the pseudogene TRBV3-2) with TRBJ2-7; the D call may be TRBD1 or TRBD2 (6 bases each). The germline V and J ends were trimmed by 1 base and 5 bases, with 15 bases remaining between them. This CDR3 is built from 15 residues. Germline V gene data show CDR1 as LGHDT and CDR2 as YNNKEL (reference sequence).

The chain carries TRBV27 and TRBJ2-1, with TRBD2 identical over 9 bases. This CDR3 contains 16 residues. Germline loops: CDR1 MNHEY, CDR2 SMNVEV (reference sequence). J gave up 9 bases and V 2 bases, and 11 bases lay outside the gene matches. For the CDR3, the DNA is TGTGCCAGCAGTTTACTGGCGGGGGGGCGAAACATTGAGCAGTTCTTC. Translation: CASSLLAGGRNIEQFF.

This sequence joins TRBV6-2 or TRBV6-3 and TRBJ2-7; 14 nucleotides line up with TRBD2. Germline assignment: CDR1 MNHEY and CDR2 SVGEGT. After removal of 2 bases from V and 2 bases from J, the junction contained 14 bases not matched to a gene. The CDR3 loop spans 20 amino acids. The DNA for the CDR3 is TGTGCCAGCAGTTACCCTCGGGACAGAGGACTAGCGGGGGGCACCTACGAGCAGTACTTC. Translation: CASSYPRDRGLAGGTYEQYF.

This chain joins TRBV6-5 and TRBJ1-1; no definite D call. This CDR3 region has 13 residues. Germline CDR1 MNHEY, CDR2 SVGAGI. V lost 2 bases to trimming and J lost 4 bases, with 8 bases between them. The CDR3: CASSYGEGTEAFF. CDR3 bases: TGTGCCAGCAGTTACGGGGAGGGCACTGAAGCTTTCTTT.

The V gene is TRBV7-9, the J gene TRBJ2-5; no firm D call. V was shortened by 1 base and J by 5 bases, with 8 bases between the two germline ends. The CDR3 loop spans 13 amino acids. Germline V gives CDR1 SEHNR, CDR2 FQNEAQ (reference sequence). Here the CDR3 reads CASSLGHWETQYF. The CDR3 nucleotides are TGTGCCAGCAGCTTAGGACATTGGGAGACCCAGTACTTC.

V gene TRBV7-3 combines with J gene TRBJ2-3; 10 bases match TRBD2. J lost 7 bases, V lost 5 bases, and 9 bases had no gene match. CDR3 length equals 15 residues. Germline V lookup: CDR1 SGHTA, CDR2 FQGTGA. The DNA of the CDR3 is TGTGCCAGCAGCCCACAGCGGGGGGGCCAGTATACGCAGTATTTT. Translation gives CASSPQRGGQYTQYF.

This rearrangement joins TRBV10-3 to TRBJ1-1; unclear D gene. Germline V CDR1 and CDR2: ENHRY, SYGVKD. Trimming shortened V by 2 bases and J by 11 bases, and 12 bases separated the two germline ends. The CDR3 is 12 residues long. The CDR3 bases are TGTGCCATCAGTGAGGCTCGTGCCGGGGCTTTCTTT. Amino acids: CAISEARAGAFF.

This clone was seen once. V usage is TRBV27 and J usage is TRBJ2-1, with a possible D match to TRBD2 (6 bases). The germline CDR1 and CDR2 sequences are MNHEY and SMNVEV (reference sequence). The V end was cut by 7 bases, the J end by 4 bases, with 17 bases between. The CDR3 consists of 15 residues. This CDR3 is CASTVGTSRYNEQFF. The DNA of the CDR3 is TGTGCCAGCACGGTGGGAACTAGCAGGTACAATGAGCAGTTCTTC.

This sequence joins TRBV2 and TRBJ2-7; D might be TRBD1 (7 bases). V dropped 6 bases and J dropped 6 bases, with 18 bases sitting between them. Looked up from germline, CDR1 is SNHLY and CDR2 is FYNNEI. The CDR3 contains 14 residues. CDR3 coding DNA: TGTGCCAGCAGGTTGGCCAGGGGGGCCCGCGAGCAGTACTTC. Translation: CASRLARGAREQYF.

J is TRBJ2-4 and V is TRBV5-4; 12 bases agree with TRBD1. Germline V CDR1 and CDR2: SGHNT, YYREEE (reference sequence). Trimming at V came to 0 bases and at J to 9 bases, leaving 4 bases not matched to a gene. The CDR3 spans 15 residues. For the CDR3, the DNA is TGTGCCAGCAGCTTGGGGGACAGGGGGCCCGGCATTCAGTACTTC. This gives the protein CASSLGDRGPGIQYF. Together with reference TRBV5-4 and TRBJ2-4, the CDR3 gives the full variable domain: ETGVTQSPTHLIKTRGQQVTLRCSSQSGHNTVSWYQQALGQGPQFIFQYYREEENGRGNFPPRFSGLQFPNYSSELNVNALELDDSALYLCASSLGDRGPGIQYFGAGTRLSVL.

The rearrangement links TRBV3-1 (or the pseudogene TRBV3-2) to TRBJ1-2; the D gene is possibly TRBD1 (5 bases). Germline V gene lookup returns CDR1 LGHDT and CDR2 YNNKEL (reference sequence). V was pared by 0 bases and J by 8 bases, with 16 bases between. The CDR3 length is 15 residues. CDR3 sequence: CASSQDWTLGVGYTF. The CDR3 nucleotides read TGTGCCAGCAGCCAAGATTGGACTCTGGGGGTAGGCTACACCTTC.

This chain connects TRBV6-4 to TRBJ2-2; D uncertain. The germline V and J ends were trimmed by 3 bases and 4 bases, with 6 bases remaining between them. The CDR3 length is 13 residues. Germline values: CDR1 MRHNA, CDR2 SNTAGT. DNA of the CDR3: TGTGCCAGCAGTGAGGTCTTCACCGGGGAGCTGTTTTTT. This encodes CASSEVFTGELFF.

The J gene is TRBJ2-2, the V gene TRBV3-1 (or the pseudogene TRBV3-2); weak D call: TRBD2 (7 bases). V was pared by 2 bases and J by 0 bases, with 16 bases between. Germline V lookup: CDR1 LGHDT, CDR2 YNNKEL (reference sequence). CDR3 length equals 18 residues. Here the CDR3 reads CASSQLRGGFANTGELFF. The CDR3 nucleotides are TGTGCCAGCAGCCAACTAAGGGGGGGCTTCGCGAACACCGGGGAGCTGTTTTTT.

The V gene is TRBV7-2, the J gene TRBJ2-7, with 8 bases identical to TRBD2. The germline gives CDR1 SGHTA, CDR2 FQGNSA. The J segment lost 0 bases and the V segment lost 5 bases, leaving 6 bases of the junction unmatched. This CDR3 is built from 15 residues. The CDR3 region has the DNA TGTGCCAGCAGCCCAAACGGACTAGCCTCCTACGAGCAGTACTTC. Amino acid sequence: CASSPNGLASYEQYF. Using reference TRBV7-2 and TRBJ2-7 for the parts outside the CDR3, the full variable domain is GAGVSQSPSNKVTEKGKDVELRCDPISGHTALYWYRQSLGQGLEFLIYFQGNSAPDKSGLPSDRFSAERTGGSVSTLTIQRTQQEDSAVYLCASSPNGLASYEQYFGPGTRLTVT.